This T cell receptor (beta chain) was documented in a study of blood T cell repertoires in COVID-19. The CDR3 runs 15 residues. V dropped 2 bases and J dropped 4; count of bases not matched to a gene: 5. The germline CDR1 and CDR2 sequences are SGDLS and YYNGEE. This clone was picked up one time. Data came from immunoSEQ multiplex PCR; TCRdb stores just in-frame clones and leaves some out. The table records around 300,000 clones, roughly 90% of them present only once. The rearrangement joins TRBV9 to TRBJ1-4, with 7 bases fitting TRBD1. This clonotype originated in a woman in her thirties or forties with COVID-19, enrolled during active disease. Specimen: peripheral blood. The CDR3 loop reads CASSVNRGYNEKLFF. In DNA, the CDR3 is TGTGCCAGCAGCGTCAACAGGGGATATAATGAAAAACTGTTTTTT.